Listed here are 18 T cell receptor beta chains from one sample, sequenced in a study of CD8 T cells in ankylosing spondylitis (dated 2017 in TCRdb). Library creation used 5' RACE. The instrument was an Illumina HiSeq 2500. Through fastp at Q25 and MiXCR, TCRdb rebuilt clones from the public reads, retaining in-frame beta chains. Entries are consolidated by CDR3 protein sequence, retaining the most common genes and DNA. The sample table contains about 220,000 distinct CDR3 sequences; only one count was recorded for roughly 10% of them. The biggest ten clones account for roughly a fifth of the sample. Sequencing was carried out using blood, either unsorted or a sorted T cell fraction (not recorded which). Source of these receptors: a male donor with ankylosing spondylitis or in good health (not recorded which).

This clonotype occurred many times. Here the CDR3 reads CASSLDGLGEQYF. The CDR3 nucleotides are TGTGCCAGCAGCTTAGATGGACTAGGCGAGCAGTACTTC. The rearrangement joins TRBV11-2 to TRBJ2-7, with 7 bases matching TRBD2. V shed 0 bases, J shed 6 bases, and the junction held 2 bases outside the gene matches. The length of the CDR3 is 13 residues. CDR1 and CDR2 from the germline V gene are SGHAT and FQNNGV.

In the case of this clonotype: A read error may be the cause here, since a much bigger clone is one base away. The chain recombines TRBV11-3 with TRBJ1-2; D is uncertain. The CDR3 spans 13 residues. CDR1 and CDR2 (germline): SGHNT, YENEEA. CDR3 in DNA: TGTGCCAGCAGCTTAGTGGATGCCTATGGCTACCCCTTC. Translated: CASSLVDAYGYPF.

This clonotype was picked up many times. The CDR3 bases are TGCAGCGTTGAAGATAACTACGAGCAGTACTTC. Residues: CSVEDNYEQYF. The chain couples TRBV29-1 to TRBJ2-7; D remains ambiguous. V lost 0 bases and J lost 3, with 3 bases in between. The V gene's germline CDR1 is SQVTM and CDR2 ANQGSEA. CDR3 length: 11 amino acids.

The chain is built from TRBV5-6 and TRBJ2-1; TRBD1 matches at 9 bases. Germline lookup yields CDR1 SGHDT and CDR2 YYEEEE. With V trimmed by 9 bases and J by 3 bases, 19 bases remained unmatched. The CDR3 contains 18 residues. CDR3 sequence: CAMSPRLRGTGYYNEQFF. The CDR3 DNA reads TGTGCCATGAGCCCCAGGCTCCGGGGGACAGGGTACTACAATGAGCAGTTCTTC.

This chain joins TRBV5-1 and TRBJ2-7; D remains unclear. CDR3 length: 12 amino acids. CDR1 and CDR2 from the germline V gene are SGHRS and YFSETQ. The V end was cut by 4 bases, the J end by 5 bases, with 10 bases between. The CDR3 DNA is TGCGCCAGCAGCCCCAATTCGGACGAGCAGTACTTC. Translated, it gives CASSPNSDEQYF.

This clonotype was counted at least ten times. CDR3 in amino acids: CASSLGPSGGAQDTQYF. CDR3 bases: TGCGCCAGCAGCTTAGGGCCTAGCGGGGGGGCGCAAGATACGCAGTATTTT. The chain carries TRBV5-1 and TRBJ2-3, with 12 bases aligning to TRBD2. The CDR3 covers 17 residues. V dropped 2 bases and J dropped 5; count of bases not matched to a gene: 9. The germline V gene encodes CDR1 SGHRS and CDR2 YFSETQ.

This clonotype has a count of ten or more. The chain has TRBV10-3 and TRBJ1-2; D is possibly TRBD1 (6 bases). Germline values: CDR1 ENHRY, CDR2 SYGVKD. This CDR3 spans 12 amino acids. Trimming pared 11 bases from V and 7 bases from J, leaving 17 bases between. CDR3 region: CAASPRGSGYTF. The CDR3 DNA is TGTGCCGCCTCCCCCAGGGGCAGTGGCTACACCTTC.

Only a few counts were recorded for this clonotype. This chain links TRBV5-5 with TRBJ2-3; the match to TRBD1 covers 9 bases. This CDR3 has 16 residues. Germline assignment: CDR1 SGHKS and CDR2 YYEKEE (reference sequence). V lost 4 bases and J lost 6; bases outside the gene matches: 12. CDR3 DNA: TGTGCCAGCAGCCTATCCGGGACAGGGCCATGGGATACGCAGTATTTT. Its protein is CASSLSGTGPWDTQYF.

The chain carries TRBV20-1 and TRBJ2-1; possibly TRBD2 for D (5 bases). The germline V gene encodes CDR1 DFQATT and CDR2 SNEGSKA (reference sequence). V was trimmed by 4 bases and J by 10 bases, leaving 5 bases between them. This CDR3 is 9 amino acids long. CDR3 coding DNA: TGCAGTGCTACGGGGGAGCAGTTCTTC. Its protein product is CSATGEQFF.

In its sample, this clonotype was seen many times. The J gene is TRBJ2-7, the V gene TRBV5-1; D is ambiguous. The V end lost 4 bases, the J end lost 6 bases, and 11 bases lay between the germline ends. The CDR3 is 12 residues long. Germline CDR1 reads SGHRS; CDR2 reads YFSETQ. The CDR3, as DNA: TGCGCCAGCAGCGAAGGGATTAGCGAGCAGTACTTC. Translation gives CASSEGISEQYF.

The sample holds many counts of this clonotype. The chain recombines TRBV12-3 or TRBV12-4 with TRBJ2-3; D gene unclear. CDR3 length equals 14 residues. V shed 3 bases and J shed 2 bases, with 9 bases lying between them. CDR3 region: CASSFEPFTDTQYF. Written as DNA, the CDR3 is TGTGCCAGCAGTTTTGAACCTTTCACAGATACGCAGTATTTT.

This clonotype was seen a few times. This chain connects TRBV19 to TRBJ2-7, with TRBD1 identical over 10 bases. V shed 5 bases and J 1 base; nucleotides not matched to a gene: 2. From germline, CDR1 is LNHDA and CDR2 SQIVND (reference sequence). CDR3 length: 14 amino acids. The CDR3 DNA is TGTGCCAGTAGTGGACAGGGGGGATCCTACGAGCAGTACTTC. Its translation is CASSGQGGSYEQYF.

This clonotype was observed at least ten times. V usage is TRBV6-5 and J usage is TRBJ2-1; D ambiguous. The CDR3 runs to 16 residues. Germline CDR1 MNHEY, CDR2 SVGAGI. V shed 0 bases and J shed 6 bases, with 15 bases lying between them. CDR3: CASSYSSDEGLNEQFF. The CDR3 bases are TGTGCCAGCAGTTACTCTTCGGATGAAGGTCTCAATGAGCAGTTCTTC.

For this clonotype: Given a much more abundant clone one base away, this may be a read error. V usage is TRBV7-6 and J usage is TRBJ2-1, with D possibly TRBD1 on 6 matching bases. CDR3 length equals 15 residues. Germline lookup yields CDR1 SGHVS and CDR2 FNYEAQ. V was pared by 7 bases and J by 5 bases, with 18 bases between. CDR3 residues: CASTPGARPNNEQFF. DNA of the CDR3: TGTGCCAGCACCCCAGGGGCAAGACCCAACAATGAGCAGTTCTTC.

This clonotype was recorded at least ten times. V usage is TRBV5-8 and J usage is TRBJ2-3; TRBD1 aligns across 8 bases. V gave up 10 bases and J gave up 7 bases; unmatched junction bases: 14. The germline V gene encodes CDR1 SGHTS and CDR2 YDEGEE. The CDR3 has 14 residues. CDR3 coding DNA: TGTGCCGGGATGGACAGGGCCATGGGTAATACGCAGTATTTT. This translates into CAGMDRAMGNTQYF.

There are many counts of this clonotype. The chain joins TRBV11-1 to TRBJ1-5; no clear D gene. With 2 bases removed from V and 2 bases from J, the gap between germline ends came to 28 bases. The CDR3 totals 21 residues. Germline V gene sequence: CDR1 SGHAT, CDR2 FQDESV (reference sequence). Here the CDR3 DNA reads TGTGCCAGCAGCTTAAGGACTCTCCGCCGGAGGGAGGAGTTAGGCAATCAGCCCCAGCATTTT. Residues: CASSLRTLRRREELGNQPQHF.

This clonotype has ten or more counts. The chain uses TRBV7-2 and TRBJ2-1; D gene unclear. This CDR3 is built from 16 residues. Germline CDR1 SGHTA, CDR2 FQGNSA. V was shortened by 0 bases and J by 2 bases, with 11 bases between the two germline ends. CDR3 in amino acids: CASSLAFAATYNEQFF. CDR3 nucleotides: TGTGCCAGCAGCTTAGCGTTTGCAGCCACCTACAATGAGCAGTTCTTC.

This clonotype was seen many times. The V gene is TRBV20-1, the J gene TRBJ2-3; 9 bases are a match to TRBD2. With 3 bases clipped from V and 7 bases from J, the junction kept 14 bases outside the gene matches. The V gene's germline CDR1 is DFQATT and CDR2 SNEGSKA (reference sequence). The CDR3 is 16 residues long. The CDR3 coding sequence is TGCAGTGCTAGTGTCGGGCGGGGGGGTACCAGTTATACGCAGTATTTT. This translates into CSASVGRGGTSYTQYF.